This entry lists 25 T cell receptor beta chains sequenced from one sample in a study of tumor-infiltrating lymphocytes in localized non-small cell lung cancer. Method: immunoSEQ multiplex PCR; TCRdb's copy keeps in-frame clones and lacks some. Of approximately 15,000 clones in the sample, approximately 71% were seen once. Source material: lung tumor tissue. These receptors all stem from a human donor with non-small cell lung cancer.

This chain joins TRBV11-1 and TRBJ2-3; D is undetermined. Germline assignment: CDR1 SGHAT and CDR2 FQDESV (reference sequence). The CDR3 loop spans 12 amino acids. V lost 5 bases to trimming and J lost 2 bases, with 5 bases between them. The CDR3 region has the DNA TGTGCCAGCAGCCTCGACACAGATACGCAGTATTTT. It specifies CASSLDTDTQYF.

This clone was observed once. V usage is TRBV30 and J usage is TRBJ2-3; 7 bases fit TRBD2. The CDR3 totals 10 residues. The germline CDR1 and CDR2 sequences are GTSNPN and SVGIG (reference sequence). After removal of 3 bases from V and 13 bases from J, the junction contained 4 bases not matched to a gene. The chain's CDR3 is CAWRGREEYF. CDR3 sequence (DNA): TGTGCCTGGAGGGGCCGGGAGGAGTATTTT.

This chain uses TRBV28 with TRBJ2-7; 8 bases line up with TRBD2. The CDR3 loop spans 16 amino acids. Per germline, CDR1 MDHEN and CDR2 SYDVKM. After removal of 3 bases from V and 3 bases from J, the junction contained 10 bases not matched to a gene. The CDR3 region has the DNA TGTGCCAGCAGTTTTGGTCAAGGACTAGCAAACTACGAGCAGTACTTC. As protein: CASSFGQGLANYEQYF.

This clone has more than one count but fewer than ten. In DNA, the CDR3 is TGTGCCAGCTCGGGACCCTTCTCCCGGGGAATCAACTATGGCTACACCTTC. It specifies CASSGPFSRGINYGYTF. The genes are TRBV18 and TRBJ1-2; the D gene is possibly TRBD1 (5 bases). Germline loops: CDR1 KGHSH, CDR2 LQKENI. V lost 6 bases and J lost 2, with 22 bases in between. The CDR3 has 17 amino acids. Filled out from reference TRBV18 and TRBJ1-2, the complete variable domain reads NAGVMQNPRHLVRRRGQEARLRCSPMKGHSHVYWYRQLPEEGLKFMVYLQKENIIDESGMPKERFSAEFPKEGPSILRIQQVVRGDSAAYFCASSGPFSRGINYGYTFGSGTRLTVV.

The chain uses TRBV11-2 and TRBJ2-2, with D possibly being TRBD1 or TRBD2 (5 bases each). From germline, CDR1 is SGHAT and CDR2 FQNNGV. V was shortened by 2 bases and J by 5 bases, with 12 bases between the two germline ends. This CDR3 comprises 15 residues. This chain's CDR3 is CASSLNFRETGELFF. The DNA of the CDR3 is TGTGCCAGCAGCTTAAATTTCAGGGAGACCGGGGAGCTGTTTTTT.

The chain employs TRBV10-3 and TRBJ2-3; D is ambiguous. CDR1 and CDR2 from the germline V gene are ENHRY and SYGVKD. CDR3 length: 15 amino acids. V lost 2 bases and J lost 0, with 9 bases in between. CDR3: CAISEPQGSTDTQYF. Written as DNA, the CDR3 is TGTGCCATCAGTGAGCCGCAAGGGAGCACAGATACGCAGTATTTT.

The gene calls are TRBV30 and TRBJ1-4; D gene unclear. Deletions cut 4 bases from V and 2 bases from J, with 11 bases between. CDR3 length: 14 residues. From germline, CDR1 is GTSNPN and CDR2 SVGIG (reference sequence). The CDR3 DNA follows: TGTGCCTGGACCATCGGAGGGACTAATGAAAAACTGTTTTTT. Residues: CAWTIGGTNEKLFF.

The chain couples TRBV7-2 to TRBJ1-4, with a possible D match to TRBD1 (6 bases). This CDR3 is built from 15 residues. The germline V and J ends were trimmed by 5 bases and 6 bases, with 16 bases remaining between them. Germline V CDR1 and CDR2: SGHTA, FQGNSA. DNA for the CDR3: TGTGCCAGCAGCCCCGGGGGGGGCGAGGATGAAAAACTGTTTTTT. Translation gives CASSPGGGEDEKLFF.

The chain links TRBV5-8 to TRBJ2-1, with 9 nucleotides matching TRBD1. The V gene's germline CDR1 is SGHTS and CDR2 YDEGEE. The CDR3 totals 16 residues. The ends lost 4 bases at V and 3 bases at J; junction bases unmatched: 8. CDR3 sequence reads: CASSLGQGKFYNEQFF. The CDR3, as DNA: TGTGCCAGCAGCCTTGGACAGGGGAAATTCTACAATGAGCAGTTCTTC.

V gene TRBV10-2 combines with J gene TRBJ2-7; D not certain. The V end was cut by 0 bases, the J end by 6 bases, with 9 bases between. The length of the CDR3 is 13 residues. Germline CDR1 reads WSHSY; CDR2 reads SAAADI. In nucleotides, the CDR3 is TGCGCCAGCAGTGAGTCCCCGGGTGGCGAGCAGTACTTC. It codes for CASSESPGGEQYF.

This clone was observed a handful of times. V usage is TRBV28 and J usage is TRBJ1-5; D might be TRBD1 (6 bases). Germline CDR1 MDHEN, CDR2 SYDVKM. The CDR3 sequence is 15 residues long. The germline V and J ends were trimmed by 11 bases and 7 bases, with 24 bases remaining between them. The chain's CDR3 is CAVLRGHPSGQPQHF. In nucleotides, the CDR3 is TGTGCCGTTTTGCGGGGACACCCTTCGGGCCAGCCCCAGCATTTT.

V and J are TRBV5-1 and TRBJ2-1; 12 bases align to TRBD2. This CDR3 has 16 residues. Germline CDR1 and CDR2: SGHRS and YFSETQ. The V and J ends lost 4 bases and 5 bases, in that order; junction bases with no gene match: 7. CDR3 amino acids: CASSPGGLAGNNEQFF. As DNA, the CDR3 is TGCGCCAGCAGCCCGGGGGGACTAGCGGGTAACAATGAGCAGTTCTTC.

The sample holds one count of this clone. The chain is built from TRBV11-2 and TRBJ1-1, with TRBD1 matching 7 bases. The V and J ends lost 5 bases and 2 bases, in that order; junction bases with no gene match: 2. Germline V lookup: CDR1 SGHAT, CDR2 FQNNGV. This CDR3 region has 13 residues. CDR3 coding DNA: TGTGCCAGCAGCGGGACAGAAAACACTGAAGCTTTCTTT. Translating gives CASSGTENTEAFF.

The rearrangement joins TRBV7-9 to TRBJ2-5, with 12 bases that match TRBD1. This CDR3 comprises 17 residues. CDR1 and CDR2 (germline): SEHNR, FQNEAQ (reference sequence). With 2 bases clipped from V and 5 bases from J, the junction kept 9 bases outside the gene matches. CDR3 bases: TGTGCCAGCAGCTTAACCTCCGGGACAGGGGGCTTTGAGACCCAGTACTTC. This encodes CASSLTSGTGGFETQYF. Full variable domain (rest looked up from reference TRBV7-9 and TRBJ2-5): DTGVSQNPRHKITKRGQNVTFRCDPISEHNRLYWYRQTLGQGPEFLTYFQNEAQLEKSRLLSDRFSAERPKGSFSTLEIQRTEQGDSAMYLCASSLTSGTGGFETQYFGPGTRLLVL.

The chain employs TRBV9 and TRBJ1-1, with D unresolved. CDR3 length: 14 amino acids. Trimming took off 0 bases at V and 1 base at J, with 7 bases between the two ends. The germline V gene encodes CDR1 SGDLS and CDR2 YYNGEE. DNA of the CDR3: TGTGCCAGCAGCGTAGAACTGGGGAACACTGAAGCTTTCTTT. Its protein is CASSVELGNTEAFF.

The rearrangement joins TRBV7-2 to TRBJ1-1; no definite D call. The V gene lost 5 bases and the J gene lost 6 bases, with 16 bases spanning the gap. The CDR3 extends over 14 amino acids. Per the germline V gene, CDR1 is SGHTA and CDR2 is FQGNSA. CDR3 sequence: CASSVTAADPEAFF. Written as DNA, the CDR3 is TGTGCCAGCAGCGTTACAGCGGCGGACCCTGAAGCTTTCTTT.

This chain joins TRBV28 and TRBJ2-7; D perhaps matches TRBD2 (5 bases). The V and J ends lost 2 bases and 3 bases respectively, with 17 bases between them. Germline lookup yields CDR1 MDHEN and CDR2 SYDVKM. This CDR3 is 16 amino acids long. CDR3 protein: CASSLPSGSGYYEQYF. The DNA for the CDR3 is TGTGCCAGCAGTTTACCCAGCGGTAGTGGGTACTACGAGCAGTACTTC.

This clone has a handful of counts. The CDR3 nucleotides read TGTGCCAGCAGCTTACAGCACACCGGGGAGCTGTTTTTT. It codes for CASSLQHTGELFF. V is TRBV7-9 and J is TRBJ2-2, with D unclear. V was trimmed by 2 bases and J by 3 bases, leaving 4 bases between them. This CDR3 region has 13 residues. CDR1 is SEHNR, CDR2 FQNEAQ, per germline (reference sequence).

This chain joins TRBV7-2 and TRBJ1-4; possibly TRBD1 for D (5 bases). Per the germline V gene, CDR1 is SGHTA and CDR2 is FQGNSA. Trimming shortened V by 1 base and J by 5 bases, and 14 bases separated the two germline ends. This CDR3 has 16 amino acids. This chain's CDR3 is CASSLVARPGNEKLFF. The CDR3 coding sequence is TGTGCCAGCAGCTTAGTTGCACGGCCAGGGAATGAAAAACTGTTTTTT.

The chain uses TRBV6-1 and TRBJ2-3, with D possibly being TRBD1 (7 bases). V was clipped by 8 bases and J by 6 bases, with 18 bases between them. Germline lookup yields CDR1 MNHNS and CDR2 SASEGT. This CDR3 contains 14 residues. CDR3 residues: CASLDRWGRDTQYF. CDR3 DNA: TGTGCCAGCTTGGACAGGTGGGGGAGGGATACGCAGTATTTT.

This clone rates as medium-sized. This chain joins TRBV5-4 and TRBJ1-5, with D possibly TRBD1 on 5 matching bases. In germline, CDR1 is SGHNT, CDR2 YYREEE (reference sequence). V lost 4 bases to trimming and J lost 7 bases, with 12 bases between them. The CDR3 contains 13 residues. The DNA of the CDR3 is TGTGCCAGCAGCGAAGGACAAAGACAGCCCCAGCATTTT. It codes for CASSEGQRQPQHF.

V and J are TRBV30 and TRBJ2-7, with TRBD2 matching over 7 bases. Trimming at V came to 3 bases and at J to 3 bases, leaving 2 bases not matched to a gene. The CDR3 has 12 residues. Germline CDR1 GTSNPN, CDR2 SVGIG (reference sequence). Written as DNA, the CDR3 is TGTGCCTGGAGCCCTAGCGGCTACGAGCAGTACTTC. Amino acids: CAWSPSGYEQYF.

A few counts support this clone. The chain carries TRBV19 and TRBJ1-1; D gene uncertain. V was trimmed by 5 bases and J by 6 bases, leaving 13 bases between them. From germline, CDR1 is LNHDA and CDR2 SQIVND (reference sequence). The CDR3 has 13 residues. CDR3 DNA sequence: TGTGCCAGTAGTTTCGGACTTAACGCTGAAGCTTTCTTT. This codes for CASSFGLNAEAFF.

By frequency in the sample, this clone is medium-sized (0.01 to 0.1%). In DNA, the CDR3 is TGTGCCAGCAGAGGGACTAGCGGGAGTATCTATGAGCAGTTCTTC. Translated: CASRGTSGSIYEQFF. V usage is TRBV27 and J usage is TRBJ2-1; 14 nucleotides line up with TRBD2. The CDR3 is 15 amino acids. Germline trimming cut 6 bases from V and 8 bases from J; bases unmatched to any gene: 6. Germline V lookup: CDR1 MNHEY, CDR2 SMNVEV (reference sequence).

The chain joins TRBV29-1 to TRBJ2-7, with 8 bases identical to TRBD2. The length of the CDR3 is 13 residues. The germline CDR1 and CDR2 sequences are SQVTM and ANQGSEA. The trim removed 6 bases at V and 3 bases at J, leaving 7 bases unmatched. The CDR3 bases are TGCAGCGTCCGTACCGGGACTAGCTACGAGCAGTACTTC. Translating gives CSVRTGTSYEQYF.